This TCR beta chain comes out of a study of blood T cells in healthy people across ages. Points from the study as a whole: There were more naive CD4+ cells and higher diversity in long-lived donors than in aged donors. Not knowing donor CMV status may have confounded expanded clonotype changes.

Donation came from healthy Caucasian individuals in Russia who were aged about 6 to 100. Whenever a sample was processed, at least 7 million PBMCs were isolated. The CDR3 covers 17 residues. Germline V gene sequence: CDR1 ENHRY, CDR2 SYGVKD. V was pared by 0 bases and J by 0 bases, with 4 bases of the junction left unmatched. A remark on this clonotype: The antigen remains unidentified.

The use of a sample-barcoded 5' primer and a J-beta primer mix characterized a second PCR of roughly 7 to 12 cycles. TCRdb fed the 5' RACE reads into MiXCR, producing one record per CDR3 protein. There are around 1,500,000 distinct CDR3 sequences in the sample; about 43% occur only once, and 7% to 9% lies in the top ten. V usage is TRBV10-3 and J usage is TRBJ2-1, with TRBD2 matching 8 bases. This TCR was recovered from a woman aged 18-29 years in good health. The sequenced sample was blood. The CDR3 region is CAISESLSGISYNEQFF. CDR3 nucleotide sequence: TGTGCCATCAGTGAGTCCCTTAGCGGGATCTCCTACAATGAGCAGTTCTTC.